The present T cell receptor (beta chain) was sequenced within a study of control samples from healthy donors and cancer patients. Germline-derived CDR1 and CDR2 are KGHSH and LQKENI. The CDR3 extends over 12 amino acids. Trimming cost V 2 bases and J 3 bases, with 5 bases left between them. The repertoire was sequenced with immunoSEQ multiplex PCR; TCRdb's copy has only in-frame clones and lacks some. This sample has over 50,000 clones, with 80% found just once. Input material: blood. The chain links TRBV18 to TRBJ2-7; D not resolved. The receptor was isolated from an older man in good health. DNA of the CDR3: TGTGCCAGCTCACCAGGCGGCTACGAGCAGTACTTC. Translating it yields CASSPGGYEQYF.